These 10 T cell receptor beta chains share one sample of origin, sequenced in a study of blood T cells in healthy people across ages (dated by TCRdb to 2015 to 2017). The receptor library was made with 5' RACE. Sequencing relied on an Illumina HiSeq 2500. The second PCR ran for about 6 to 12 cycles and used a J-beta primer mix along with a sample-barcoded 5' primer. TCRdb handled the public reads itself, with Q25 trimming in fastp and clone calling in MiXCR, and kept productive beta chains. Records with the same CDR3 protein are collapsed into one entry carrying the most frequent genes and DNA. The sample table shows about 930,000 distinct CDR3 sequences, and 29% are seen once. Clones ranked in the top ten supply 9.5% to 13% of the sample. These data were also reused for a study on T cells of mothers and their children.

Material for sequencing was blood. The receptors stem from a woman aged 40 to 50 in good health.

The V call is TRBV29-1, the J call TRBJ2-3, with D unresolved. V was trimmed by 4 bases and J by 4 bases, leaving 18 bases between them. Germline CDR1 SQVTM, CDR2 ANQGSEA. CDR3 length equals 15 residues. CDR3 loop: CSVVPSHPLPDTQYF. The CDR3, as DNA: TGCAGCGTTGTCCCTTCTCATCCCCTTCCAGATACGCAGTATTTT.

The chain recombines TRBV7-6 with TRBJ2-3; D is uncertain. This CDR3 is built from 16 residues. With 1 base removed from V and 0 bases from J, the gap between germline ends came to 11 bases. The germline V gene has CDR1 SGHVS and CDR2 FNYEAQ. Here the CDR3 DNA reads TGTGCCAGCAGCTTAGATGGCAGATCTAGCACAGATACGCAGTATTTT. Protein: CASSLDGRSSTDTQYF.

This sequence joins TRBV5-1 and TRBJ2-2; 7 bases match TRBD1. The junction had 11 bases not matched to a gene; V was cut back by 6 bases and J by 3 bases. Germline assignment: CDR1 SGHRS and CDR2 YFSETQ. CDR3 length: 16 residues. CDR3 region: CASNPRTGSDTGELFF. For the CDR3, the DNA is TGCGCCAGCAACCCAAGGACAGGCTCGGACACCGGGGAGCTGTTTTTT.

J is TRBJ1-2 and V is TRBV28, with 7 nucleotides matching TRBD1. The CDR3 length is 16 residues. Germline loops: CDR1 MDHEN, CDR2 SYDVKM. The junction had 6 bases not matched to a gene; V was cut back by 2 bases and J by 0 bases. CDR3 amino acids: CASSLAGTAPNYGYTF. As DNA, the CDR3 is TGTGCCAGCAGTTTAGCGGGGACAGCGCCTAACTATGGCTACACCTTC.

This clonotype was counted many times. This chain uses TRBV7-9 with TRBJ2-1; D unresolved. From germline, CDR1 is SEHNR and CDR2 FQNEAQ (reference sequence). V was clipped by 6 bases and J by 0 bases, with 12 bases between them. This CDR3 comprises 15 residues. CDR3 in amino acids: CASRTWSDSYNEQFF. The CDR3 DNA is TGTGCCAGCAGGACTTGGTCGGACTCCTACAATGAGCAGTTCTTC.

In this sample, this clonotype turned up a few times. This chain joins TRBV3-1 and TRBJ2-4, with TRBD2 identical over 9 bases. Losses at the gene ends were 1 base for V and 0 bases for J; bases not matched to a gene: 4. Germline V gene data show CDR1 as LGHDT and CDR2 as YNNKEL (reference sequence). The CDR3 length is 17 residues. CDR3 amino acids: CASSQVTSGLAKNIQYF. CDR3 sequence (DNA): TGTGCCAGCAGCCAAGTGACTAGCGGTCTAGCCAAAAACATTCAGTACTTC.

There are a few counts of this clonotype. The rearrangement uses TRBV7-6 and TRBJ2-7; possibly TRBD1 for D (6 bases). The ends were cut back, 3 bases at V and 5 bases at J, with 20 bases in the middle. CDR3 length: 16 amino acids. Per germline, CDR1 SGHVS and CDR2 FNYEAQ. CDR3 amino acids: CASSFTVSGTRDEQYF. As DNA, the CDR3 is TGTGCCAGCAGCTTTACCGTTTCGGGGACACGGGACGAGCAGTACTTC.

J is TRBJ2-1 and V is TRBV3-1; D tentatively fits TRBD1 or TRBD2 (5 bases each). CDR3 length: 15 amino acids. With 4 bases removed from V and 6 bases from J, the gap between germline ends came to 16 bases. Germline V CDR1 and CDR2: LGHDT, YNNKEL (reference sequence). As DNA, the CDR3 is TGTGCCAGCAGCCCGGGACGGGAAATAGGCAATGAGCAGTTCTTC. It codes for CASSPGREIGNEQFF.

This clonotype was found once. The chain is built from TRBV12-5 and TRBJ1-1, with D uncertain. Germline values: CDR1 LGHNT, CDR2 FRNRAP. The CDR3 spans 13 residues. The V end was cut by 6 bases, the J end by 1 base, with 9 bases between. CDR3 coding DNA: TGTGCTAGTGGGACCGACACGAACACTGAAGCTTTCTTT. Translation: CASGTDTNTEAFF.

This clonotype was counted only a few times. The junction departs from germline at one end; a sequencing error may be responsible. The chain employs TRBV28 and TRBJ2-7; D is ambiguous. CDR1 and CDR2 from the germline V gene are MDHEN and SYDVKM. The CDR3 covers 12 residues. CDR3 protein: CVSSLGGYEQYF. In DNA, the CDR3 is TGTGTCAGCAGTTTGGGCGGCTACGAGCAGTACTTC.